Below are 18 T cell receptor beta chains sequenced from a single sample in a study of blood T cell repertoires in COVID-19. TCRdb's copy holds only in-frame clones and misses some; the assay was immunoSEQ multiplex PCR. Of roughly 100,000 clones in the sample, roughly 89% are singletons; the top ten hold roughly 1.9%. The sequenced sample consisted of peripheral blood. The receptors derive from a woman in her 50s with COVID-19, enrolled during active disease.

The chain recombines TRBV5-4 with TRBJ2-5; D gene uncertain. Germline-derived CDR1 and CDR2 are SGHNT and YYREEE (reference sequence). The CDR3 sequence is 16 residues long. V was pared by 0 bases and J by 2 bases, with 14 bases between. The CDR3 loop is CASSLDRVNPQETQYF. The CDR3 DNA reads as TGTGCCAGCAGCTTGGATCGGGTTAACCCACAAGAGACCCAGTACTTC.

The rearrangement links TRBV10-3 to TRBJ1-1; D may be TRBD1 (5 bases). The CDR3 length is 12 residues. V lost 6 bases and J 2 bases, leaving 7 bases between the germline ends. The germline V gene encodes CDR1 ENHRY and CDR2 SYGVKD. The chain's CDR3 is CAIRGGNTEAFF. The DNA for the CDR3 is TGTGCCATCAGGGGGGGTAACACTGAAGCTTTCTTT.

The rearrangement uses TRBV9 and TRBJ2-1, with 8 nucleotides matching TRBD2. The CDR3 consists of 15 residues. The germline CDR1 and CDR2 sequences are SGDLS and YYNGEE. J gave up 3 bases and V 0 bases, and 2 bases lay outside the gene matches. The CDR3 sequence is CASSVGLASYNEQFF. The CDR3 bases are TGTGCCAGCAGCGTAGGACTAGCGAGCTACAATGAGCAGTTCTTC.

This chain joins TRBV27 and TRBJ2-7; possible D gene TRBD2, 5 bases. The V gene's germline CDR1 is MNHEY and CDR2 SMNVEV (reference sequence). CDR3 length: 13 residues. V was clipped by 5 bases and J by 0 bases, with 8 bases between them. The CDR3 here is CASSRGPSYEQYF. CDR3 in DNA: TGTGCCAGCAGTCGGGGTCCCTCCTACGAGCAGTACTTC.

This rearrangement joins TRBV24-1 to TRBJ2-1; 14 positions agree with TRBD2. The CDR3 covers 17 residues. Germline V gene sequence: CDR1 KGHDR, CDR2 SFDVKD. Germline trimming cut 4 bases from V and 6 bases from J; bases unmatched to any gene: 7. The CDR3 is CATSEGGLAGGVNEQFF. CDR3 in DNA: TGTGCCACCAGTGAGGGAGGACTAGCGGGGGGTGTCAATGAGCAGTTCTTC.

The rearrangement uses TRBV9 and TRBJ1-2; weak D call: TRBD1 (5 bases). This CDR3 has 13 amino acids. Germline CDR1 reads SGDLS; CDR2 reads YYNGEE. V lost 6 bases and J 2 bases, leaving 11 bases between the germline ends. CDR3: CASTEGINYGYTF. For the CDR3, the DNA is TGTGCCAGCACGGAGGGGATAAACTATGGCTACACCTTC.

This chain connects TRBV7-9 to TRBJ2-2; no definite D call. This CDR3 is 15 amino acids long. With 5 bases removed from V and 5 bases from J, the gap between germline ends came to 15 bases. From germline, CDR1 is SEHNR and CDR2 FQNEAQ (reference sequence). The CDR3 region is CASSPFRRNTGELFF. DNA for the CDR3: TGTGCCAGCAGCCCCTTCCGGCGGAATACCGGGGAGCTGTTTTTT.

The V and J genes are TRBV19 and TRBJ2-1; D is undetermined. V gave up 5 bases and J gave up 7 bases, with 18 bases separating them. This CDR3 contains 15 residues. The germline gives CDR1 LNHDA, CDR2 SQIVND (reference sequence). The CDR3, as DNA: TGTGCCAGTAGTTTCGGGTTGGGTACCCTAAATGAGCAGTTCTTC. Translated, it gives CASSFGLGTLNEQFF.

This clone was counted once. J is TRBJ2-3 and V is TRBV7-2; D is unresolved. The CDR3 totals 16 residues. The V end was cut by 1 base, the J end by 0 bases, with 11 bases between. Germline V gene data show CDR1 as SGHTA and CDR2 as FQGNSA. The CDR3 bases are TGTGCCAGCAGCTTAGGAGCTATATCTAGCACAGATACGCAGTATTTT. This translates into CASSLGAISSTDTQYF. Together with reference TRBV7-2 and TRBJ2-3, the CDR3 gives the full variable domain: GAGVSQSPSNKVTEKGKDVELRCDPISGHTALYWYRQSLGQGLEFLIYFQGNSAPDKSGLPSDRFSAERTGGSVSTLTIQRTQQEDSAVYLCASSLGAISSTDTQYFGPGTRLTVL.

This clone has just one count. The V call is TRBV27, the J call TRBJ2-7; D might be TRBD2 (5 bases). Germline V CDR1 and CDR2: MNHEY, SMNVEV (reference sequence). This CDR3 has 13 amino acids. Trimming stripped 5 bases from V and 0 bases from J, with 8 bases between. The CDR3 coding sequence is TGTGCCAGCAGTCTTACTAGCTCCTACGAGCAGTACTTC. Translation: CASSLTSSYEQYF.

The rearrangement uses TRBV6-5 and TRBJ1-2; D is ambiguous. The CDR3 covers 13 residues. Trimming cost V 5 bases and J 2 bases, with 9 bases left between them. Germline assignment: CDR1 MNHEY and CDR2 SVGAGI. This chain's CDR3 is CASSMTGNYGYTF. In DNA, the CDR3 is TGTGCCAGCAGTATGACGGGGAACTATGGCTACACCTTC.

The rearrangement links TRBV11-3 to TRBJ1-2; 7 bases agree with TRBD1. After removal of 3 bases from V and 6 bases from J, the junction contained 4 bases not matched to a gene. Germline V gene sequence: CDR1 SGHNT, CDR2 YENEEA. The CDR3 has 13 residues. CDR3 sequence: CASSLGTADGYTF. Written as DNA, the CDR3 is TGTGCCAGCAGCTTGGGGACAGCCGATGGCTACACCTTC.

As DNA, the CDR3 is TGTGCCAGCAGCGCCTTTCAGTCCACAGATACGCAGTATTTT. Amino acid sequence: CASSAFQSTDTQYF. V is TRBV9 and J is TRBJ2-3; D gene ambiguous. The CDR3 is made up of 14 amino acids. Between the trimmed V and J ends, which lost 3 bases and 2 bases, there was a span of 10 bases. Germline V gene sequence: CDR1 SGDLS, CDR2 YYNGEE.

V is TRBV4-3 and J is TRBJ1-1; 9 bases match TRBD1. CDR1 LGHNA and CDR2 YSLEER come from the germline V gene. V trimming: 4 bases; J trimming: 7 bases; junction bases outside the gene matches: 7. The CDR3 loop spans 14 amino acids. CDR3 sequence: CASSLGQGLGEAFF. CDR3 in DNA: TGCGCCAGCAGCCTGGGACAGGGATTAGGTGAAGCTTTCTTT.

The V and J genes are TRBV5-1 and TRBJ1-3; possibly TRBD1 for D (5 bases). This CDR3 has 16 amino acids. With 4 bases removed from V and 0 bases from J, the gap between germline ends came to 14 bases. Germline CDR1 and CDR2: SGHRS and YFSETQ. This CDR3 reads CASSPGGASSGNTIYF. The CDR3 DNA is TGCGCCAGCAGCCCCGGGGGAGCGAGCTCTGGAAACACCATATATTTT.

V is TRBV7-2 and J is TRBJ1-5, with TRBD1 matching over 7 bases. The germline CDR1 and CDR2 sequences are SGHTA and FQGNSA. V trimming: 4 bases; J trimming: 4 bases; junction bases outside the gene matches: 1. The CDR3 is 13 amino acids. This CDR3 is CASSSGGNQPQHF. Written as DNA, the CDR3 is TGTGCCAGCAGCTCAGGGGGAAATCAGCCCCAGCATTTT. Variable domain in full (rest from reference TRBV7-2 and TRBJ1-5): GAGVSQSPSNKVTEKGKDVELRCDPISGHTALYWYRQSLGQGLEFLIYFQGNSAPDKSGLPSDRFSAERTGGSVSTLTIQRTQQEDSAVYLCASSSGGNQPQHFGDGTRLSIL.

The chain joins TRBV12-3 or TRBV12-4 to TRBJ1-2; possible D gene TRBD1, 5 bases. V dropped 7 bases and J dropped 9 bases, with 18 bases sitting between them. The CDR3 sequence is 13 residues long. CDR3 DNA: TGTGCCAGCACCACGGGGGGAATACAGAGCTACACCTTC. Residues: CASTTGGIQSYTF.

This chain uses TRBV6-5 with TRBJ1-1, with 10 bases matching TRBD1. V shed 5 bases and J 5 bases; nucleotides not matched to a gene: 8. CDR3 size: 15 residues. Germline CDR1 reads MNHEY; CDR2 reads SVGAGI. The CDR3 region has the DNA TGTGCCAGCAGTCGGGACAGGGGCAGAGGGACTGAAGCTTTCTTT. Its protein is CASSRDRGRGTEAFF.